This T cell receptor (beta chain) was identified in a study of CD8 T cells in Susac syndrome. Germline V gives CDR1 PRHDT, CDR2 FYEKMQ (reference sequence). The V and J ends lost 3 bases and 3 bases respectively, with 12 bases between them. The CDR3 is 14 amino acids. Random hexamers primed reverse transcription of about 0.5 to 1 ug RNA. TCR beta CDR3 was amplified by immunoSEQ covering 54 Vbeta and 13 Jbeta. Via MiXCR, TCRdb re-called the immunoSEQ multiplex PCR reads, giving one row per CDR3 protein. The sample has approximately 180,000 distinct CDR3 sequences; approximately 96% are singletons. The source of this sequence is a human donor with multiple sclerosis. The chain employs TRBV13 and TRBJ2-7; D is possibly TRBD2 (5 bases). Source material: CD4+ T cells from PBMCs. CDR3 residues: CASSFPPGSYEQYF. The CDR3 DNA sequence: TGTGCCAGCAGCTTCCCTCCTGGGAGCTACGAGCAGTACTTC.